The following is a T cell receptor beta chain sequence with its context. The CDR3 extends over 13 amino acids. Germline CDR1 and CDR2: MNHNY and SVGAGI (reference sequence). V was pared by 6 bases and J by 0 bases, with 9 bases between. The data originate from a study of CD8 T cells in Susac syndrome. A quantity of roughly 0.5 to 1 ug RNA underwent reverse transcription using random hexamers. MiXCR, applied by TCRdb to the immunoSEQ multiplex PCR reads, yields one record per CDR3 protein. Counted here are roughly 180,000 distinct CDR3 sequences, approximately 94% occurring once; the ten biggest clones make up roughly 0.094%.

The material sequenced was CD4+ T cells from PBMCs. This rearrangement joins TRBV6-6 to TRBJ2-7; D unresolved. The sequence was collected from a human donor with multiple sclerosis. CDR3 sequence (DNA): TGTGCCAGCAGGAGCTCAGCCTCCTACGAGCAGTACTTC. It is translated as CASRSSASYEQYF.